The 31 T cell receptor beta chains below come from one sample, sequenced in a study of T cell changes during pregnancy in multiple sclerosis. The table came from immunoSEQ multiplex PCR; TCRdb's copy has only in-frame clones and leaves some out. The profile covers approximately 110,000 clones, with 92% appearing a single time and less than 2% taken by the ten largest. The sequenced sample was peripheral blood, obtained in the third trimester of pregnancy. These receptors all stem from a female donor with multiple sclerosis, enrolled in a pregnancy study.

The rearrangement joins TRBV9 to TRBJ2-2; the D is unclear. This CDR3 is 16 amino acids long. Germline loops: CDR1 SGDLS, CDR2 YYNGEE. Deletions cut 0 bases from V and 2 bases from J, with 11 bases between. The CDR3 loop is CASSVGSTYNTGELFF. The CDR3 DNA is TGTGCCAGCAGCGTAGGTAGTACTTATAACACCGGGGAGCTGTTTTTT.

The rearrangement links TRBV5-1 to TRBJ1-1; TRBD1 matches at 9 bases. The CDR3 spans 15 residues. V was pared by 6 bases and J by 0 bases, with 6 bases of the junction left unmatched. CDR1 is SGHRS and CDR2 is YFSETQ in the germline V gene. CDR3 region: CASNRGQGLNTEAFF. For the CDR3, the DNA is TGCGCCAGCAACCGCGGACAGGGGTTGAACACTGAAGCTTTCTTT.

The chain is built from TRBV29-1 and TRBJ1-1, with D unclear. V gave up 2 bases and J gave up 5 bases, with 15 bases separating them. This CDR3 comprises 14 residues. From germline, CDR1 is SQVTM and CDR2 ANQGSEA. The DNA for the CDR3 is TGCAGCGTTGAAATCCTCGGTGGTCGTACTGAAGCTTTCTTT. This codes for CSVEILGGRTEAFF.

The genes are TRBV30 and TRBJ2-2; D uncertain. Germline V gives CDR1 GTSNPN, CDR2 SVGIG (reference sequence). V shed 3 bases and J shed 3 bases, with 11 bases lying between them. The CDR3 totals 14 residues. The CDR3: CAWRPRLDTGELFF. The CDR3, as DNA: TGTGCCTGGAGACCCAGGTTGGACACCGGGGAGCTGTTTTTT.

The chain uses TRBV5-6 and TRBJ2-3, with 9 bases fitting TRBD2. This CDR3 comprises 16 residues. V was clipped by 6 bases and J by 8 bases; unmatched bases: 16. The germline gives CDR1 SGHDT, CDR2 YYEEEE. Here the CDR3 DNA reads TGTGCCAGCACCCCGGCAGAGACTAGCGGCGTCGGTACGCAGTATTTT. It is translated as CASTPAETSGVGTQYF.

This chain uses TRBV27 with TRBJ2-2; D gene unclear. V gave up 4 bases and J gave up 1 base, with 7 bases separating them. The CDR3 is 14 residues long. Germline V gene sequence: CDR1 MNHEY, CDR2 SMNVEV (reference sequence). CDR3 residues: CASSSIQNTGELFF. The CDR3 DNA reads as TGTGCCAGCAGTTCCATACAGAACACCGGGGAGCTGTTTTTT.

The chain is built from TRBV11-2 and TRBJ1-2, with no clear D. V lost 0 bases and J lost 2, with 10 bases in between. The germline CDR1 and CDR2 sequences are SGHAT and FQNNGV. This CDR3 comprises 15 residues. The CDR3 bases are TGTGCCAGCAGCTTAGATCAGAGGGTGAACTATGGCTACACCTTC. This codes for CASSLDQRVNYGYTF.

This sequence joins TRBV30 and TRBJ1-2, with D possibly TRBD1 on 6 matching bases. Germline loops: CDR1 GTSNPN, CDR2 SVGIG (reference sequence). This CDR3 contains 15 residues. Trimming took 8 bases from V and 4 from J, leaving 23 bases between them. In nucleotides, the CDR3 is TGTGCCGTCCGGGGGGCCTCCAGTTCGGTCTATGGCTACACCTTC. Its translation is CAVRGASSSVYGYTF. Looking up the rest from reference TRBV30 and TRBJ1-2 gives the full variable domain: SQTIHQWPATLVQPVGSPLSLECTVEGTSNPNLYWYRQAAGRGLQLLFYSVGIGQISSEVPQNLSASRPQDRQFILSSKKLLLSDSGFYLCAVRGASSSVYGYTFGSGTRLTVV.

V usage is TRBV7-2 and J usage is TRBJ1-1; D may be TRBD1 (5 bases). Germline V gives CDR1 SGHTA, CDR2 FQGNSA. Between the trimmed V and J ends, which lost 2 bases and 11 bases, there was a span of 12 bases. This CDR3 has 12 amino acids. In DNA form, the CDR3 reads TGTGCCAGCAGCTTATCCTCCGGGGGGGCTTTCTTT. This translates into CASSLSSGGAFF.

This chain joins TRBV2 and TRBJ2-1; TRBD2 matches at 10 bases. Germline CDR1 SNHLY, CDR2 FYNNEI. This CDR3 is built from 15 residues. J was trimmed by 8 bases and V by 3 bases; bases with no gene match: 7. CDR3 nucleotide sequence: TGTGCCAGCAGTGACAGACTAGCGGGCGGTCATGAGCAGTTCTTC. It is translated as CASSDRLAGGHEQFF. The full variable domain, completed using reference TRBV2 and TRBJ2-1, is EPEVTQTPSHQVTQMGQEVILRCVPISNHLYFYWYRQILGQKVEFLVSFYNNEISEKSEIFDDQFSVERPDGSNFTLKIRSTKLEDSAMYFCASSDRLAGGHEQFFGPGTRLTVL.

This sequence joins TRBV14 and TRBJ1-1, with D tentatively TRBD1 (5 bases). The V end was cut by 2 bases, the J end by 6 bases, with 19 bases between. The CDR3 extends over 16 amino acids. Germline V gene lookup returns CDR1 SGHDN and CDR2 FVKESK. For the CDR3, the DNA is TGTGCCAGCAGCCAACAGGAACAAGGGGTTTGGGCTGAAGCTTTCTTT. It yields the protein CASSQQEQGVWAEAFF.

The rearrangement joins TRBV2 to TRBJ2-6; 12 bases fit TRBD1. V lost 5 bases and J lost 3; bases outside the gene matches: 5. CDR3 length: 17 residues. CDR1 and CDR2 from the germline V gene are SNHLY and FYNNEI. The CDR3 reads CASSWDRGRDGANVLTF. CDR3 bases: TGTGCCAGCAGTTGGGACAGGGGGCGAGATGGGGCCAACGTCCTGACTTTC. The variable domain in full, with the rest retrieved from reference TRBV2 and TRBJ2-6, is EPEVTQTPSHQVTQMGQEVILRCVPISNHLYFYWYRQILGQKVEFLVSFYNNEISEKSEIFDDQFSVERPDGSNFTLKIRSTKLEDSAMYFCASSWDRGRDGANVLTFGAGSRLTVL.

The chain combines TRBV19 with TRBJ1-1, with D maybe TRBD1 (5 bases). The CDR3 is made up of 15 amino acids. Trimming left V 1 base short and J 4 bases short, with 13 bases between. Germline CDR1 is LNHDA and CDR2 is SQIVND (reference sequence). The CDR3: CASSIGARASTEAFF. The DNA for the CDR3 is TGTGCCAGTAGTATAGGCGCCAGGGCTTCCACTGAAGCTTTCTTT. Variable domain in full (rest from reference TRBV19 and TRBJ1-1): DGGITQSPKYLFRKEGQNVTLSCEQNLNHDAMYWYRQDPGQGLRLIYYSQIVNDFQKGDIAEGYSVSREKKESFPLTVTSAQKNPTAFYLCASSIGARASTEAFFGQGTRLTVV.

This chain links TRBV11-2 with TRBJ1-3; D gene ambiguous. The V and J ends lost 3 bases and 0 bases respectively, with 3 bases between them. The CDR3 is made up of 13 amino acids. Per germline, CDR1 SGHAT and CDR2 FQNNGV. Here the CDR3 DNA reads TGTGCCAGCAGCTTCAACTCTGGAAACACCATATATTTT. Protein sequence: CASSFNSGNTIYF.

The sample holds a few counts of this clone. The chain links TRBV6-1 to TRBJ2-2, with D tentatively TRBD1 (6 bases). Germline V CDR1 and CDR2: MNHNS, SASEGT. Between the trimmed V and J ends, which lost 5 bases and 2 bases, there was a span of 12 bases. The CDR3 sequence is 15 residues long. This chain's CDR3 is CASSRDRLNTGELFF. The CDR3, as DNA: TGTGCCAGCAGTAGAGACAGGTTAAACACCGGGGAGCTGTTTTTT.

The CDR3 nucleotides are TGTGCCAGCAGCTTCCGCGGCCTAGGTCCGGATACGCAGTATTTT. The encoded protein is CASSFRGLGPDTQYF. The chain is built from TRBV11-3 and TRBJ2-3, with D unclear. The CDR3 spans 15 residues. The V gene's germline CDR1 is SGHNT and CDR2 YENEEA. V lost 3 bases and J lost 6, with 16 bases in between.

This clone occurred once. The rearrangement links TRBV2 to TRBJ1-3, with D possibly matching TRBD1 (5 bases). V was cut by 6 bases and J by 0 bases, with 12 bases left in between. Germline V gene lookup returns CDR1 SNHLY and CDR2 FYNNEI. The length of the CDR3 is 15 residues. CDR3: CASRTGARSGNTIYF. The CDR3 nucleotides are TGTGCCAGCAGAACTGGGGCACGCTCTGGAAACACCATATATTTT.

The chain combines TRBV5-1 with TRBJ2-7, with D possibly matching TRBD2 (6 bases). This CDR3 is built from 11 residues. The germline V gene has CDR1 SGHRS and CDR2 YFSETQ. Trimming took 0 bases from V and 11 from J, leaving 9 bases between them. The CDR3 sequence: CASSLAGEEYF. CDR3 DNA sequence: TGCGCCAGCAGCTTGGCCGGGGAGGAGTACTTC.

As DNA, the CDR3 is TGTGCCAGCAGCTCTAAACGGGAAACCTACAATGAGCAGTTCTTC. Protein: CASSSKRETYNEQFF. The rearrangement links TRBV7-8 to TRBJ2-1; tentatively, D is TRBD2 (5 bases). Germline V gives CDR1 SGHVS, CDR2 FQNEAQ. V lost 4 bases, J lost 2 bases, and 12 bases lay in between. The CDR3 is 15 amino acids.

The V and J genes are TRBV29-1 and TRBJ1-2; tentative D call: TRBD1 (5 bases). The CDR3 length is 13 residues. Germline V gene lookup returns CDR1 SQVTM and CDR2 ANQGSEA. The V end was cut by 5 bases, the J end by 6 bases, with 16 bases between. The CDR3 sequence is CSVPPRGTNGYTF. The CDR3 DNA follows: TGCAGCGTTCCCCCCCGGGGGACTAATGGCTACACCTTC.

The chain carries TRBV5-1 and TRBJ2-5, with 10 nucleotides matching TRBD2. Germline lookup yields CDR1 SGHRS and CDR2 YFSETQ. Trimming took 5 bases from V and 0 from J; bases not matched to a gene: 7. The CDR3 has 16 residues. CDR3 protein: CASRASGSLNQETQYF. CDR3 DNA sequence: TGCGCCAGCAGGGCTAGCGGGAGCCTCAACCAAGAGACCCAGTACTTC. Looking up the rest from reference TRBV5-1 and TRBJ2-5 gives the full variable domain: KAGVTQTPRYLIKTRGQQVTLSCSPISGHRSVSWYQQTPGQGLQFLFEYFSETQRNKGNFPGRFSGRQFSNSRSEMNVSTLELGDSALYLCASRASGSLNQETQYFGPGTRLLVL.

This clone has just one count. In DNA, the CDR3 is TGTGCCAGCAGCCTAAAGGGGGGGGGTGGCTACACCTTC. Translating gives CASSLKGGGGYTF. The chain joins TRBV2 to TRBJ1-2; tentative D call: TRBD1 (6 bases). V lost 6 bases to trimming and J lost 7 bases, with 15 bases between them. Germline V CDR1 and CDR2: SNHLY, FYNNEI. CDR3 length: 13 residues.

CDR3 in amino acids: CASSEAGGGGYNEQFF. The CDR3 DNA sequence: TGTGCCAGCAGTGAAGCAGGAGGGGGCGGATACAATGAGCAGTTCTTC. The chain joins TRBV6-1 to TRBJ2-1; TRBD1 might be the D (7 bases). The CDR3 runs 16 residues. V dropped 0 bases and J dropped 4 bases, with 13 bases sitting between them. The germline gives CDR1 MNHNS, CDR2 SASEGT.

The gene calls are TRBV18 and TRBJ2-7; D is perhaps TRBD1 (6 bases). The CDR3 consists of 13 residues. Trimming pared 4 bases from V and 5 bases from J, leaving 12 bases between. Germline-derived CDR1 and CDR2 are KGHSH and LQKENI. CDR3 amino acids: CASSLTGSHEQYF. The DNA for the CDR3 is TGTGCCAGCTCACTAACAGGGAGCCACGAGCAGTACTTC. Variable domain in full (rest from reference TRBV18 and TRBJ2-7): NAGVMQNPRHLVRRRGQEARLRCSPMKGHSHVYWYRQLPEEGLKFMVYLQKENIIDESGMPKERFSAEFPKEGPSILRIQQVVRGDSAAYFCASSLTGSHEQYFGPGTRLTVT.

This rearrangement joins TRBV27 to TRBJ2-3; D possibly corresponds to TRBD1 (6 bases). Germline V gene sequence: CDR1 MNHEY, CDR2 SMNVEV (reference sequence). CDR3 size: 15 residues. V lost 4 bases, J lost 1 base, and 12 bases lay in between. CDR3 nucleotides: TGTGCCAGCAGTTCAGCAGAGGGGGGCACAGATACGCAGTATTTT. It yields the protein CASSSAEGGTDTQYF.

V usage is TRBV7-2 and J usage is TRBJ1-4; the match to TRBD1 covers 7 bases. Germline V gene sequence: CDR1 SGHTA, CDR2 FQGNSA. This CDR3 comprises 15 residues. Trimming took 6 bases from V and 7 from J; bases not matched to a gene: 11. CDR3 nucleotides: TGTGCCAGCAGTCCTCGACAGGGTAGTGCTGAAAAACTGTTTTTT. Residues: CASSPRQGSAEKLFF.

The CDR3 loop is CASSPQVYTGELFF. The DNA for the CDR3 is TGTGCCAGCAGCCCACAGGTTTACACCGGGGAGCTGTTTTTT. V gene TRBV27 combines with J gene TRBJ2-2; D is perhaps TRBD1 (5 bases). The ends were cut back, 6 bases at V and 3 bases at J, with 11 bases in the middle. There are 14 residues in the CDR3. Germline V gene data show CDR1 as MNHEY and CDR2 as SMNVEV (reference sequence).

The V call is TRBV7-2, the J call TRBJ2-7; 7 bases fit TRBD2. The length of the CDR3 is 17 residues. Germline loops: CDR1 SGHTA, CDR2 FQGNSA. V shed 6 bases, J shed 1 base, and the junction held 15 bases outside the gene matches. The CDR3 region is CASSRGEGLRRSYEQYF. The CDR3 DNA reads as TGTGCCAGCAGTCGGGGGGAGGGCCTCCGAAGGTCCTACGAGCAGTACTTC.

The rearrangement joins TRBV4-2 to TRBJ2-1, with D possibly TRBD2 on 5 matching bases. The CDR3 extends over 16 amino acids. Germline values: CDR1 LGHNA, CDR2 YNFKEQ. V shed 0 bases and J shed 1 base, with 10 bases lying between them. The CDR3 DNA reads TGTGCCAGCAGCCAAGAAGAGGGCTTTTCCTACAATGAGCAGTTCTTC. As protein: CASSQEEGFSYNEQFF.

This chain joins TRBV7-3 and TRBJ2-2; D possibly corresponds to TRBD1 (6 bases). CDR1 and CDR2 (germline): SGHTA, FQGTGA. V was shortened by 5 bases and J by 1 base, with 8 bases between the two germline ends. This CDR3 comprises 14 residues. CDR3 residues: CASSTGQNTGELFF. CDR3 coding DNA: TGTGCCAGCAGCACGGGACAGAACACCGGGGAGCTGTTTTTT.

In its sample, this clone was seen once. The chain employs TRBV13 and TRBJ1-2; 7 nucleotides agree with TRBD1. J was trimmed by 5 bases and V by 5 bases; bases with no gene match: 14. CDR1 and CDR2 from the germline V gene are PRHDT and FYEKMQ (reference sequence). CDR3 length equals 16 residues. CDR3 protein: CASSDLRQGQRYGYTF. As DNA, the CDR3 is TGTGCCAGCAGCGACCTCAGACAGGGACAGCGATATGGCTACACCTTC.